This TCR beta chain was found in a study of identical twins. The V and J ends lost 6 bases and 0 bases respectively, with 13 bases between them. Germline values: CDR1 SGHRS, CDR2 YFSETQ. There are 16 residues in the CDR3. This clonotype occurred a few times. What it binds is not known. Study results and caveats: Monozygotic twins shared more out-of-frame TCR alpha than recombination models predicted.

Via MiXCR, TCRdb re-called the 5' RACE reads, giving one row per CDR3 protein. The data show about 460,000 distinct CDR3 sequences, 11% to 15% seen once. The same sample was also studied in work on yellow fever vaccine responses in identical twins.

This receptor was taken from a woman under 30 in good health. Sequenced sample: CD4+ T cells sorted from blood. The genes are TRBV5-1 and TRBJ2-6; D uncertain. CDR3 loop: CASTPVMGSGANVLTF. The CDR3, as DNA: TGCGCCAGCACCCCCGTTATGGGCTCTGGGGCCAACGTCCTGACTTTC.